The clone carrying this T cell receptor (beta chain) occurred many times. Its antigen is unknown. This entry belongs to a study of Graves' ophthalmopathy and Graves' hyperthyroidism. Study-level results: Blood was where most expanded thyroid clonotypes above 0.001 frequency also turned up.

The evidence that diagnosis relied on was clinical symptoms, serum thyroxine, TRAb, thyroid ultrasound and orbital computed tomography. From germline, CDR1 is LGHDT and CDR2 YNNKEL (reference sequence). There are 14 residues in the CDR3. V was shortened by 4 bases and J by 1 base, with 10 bases between the two germline ends. The TCR beta CDR3 regions underwent amplification from RNA transcripts. HTBI-primed RT-PCR formed the first round, and a multiplex PCR formed the second. TCRdb reprocessed the multiplex PCR reads with MiXCR, giving one entry per CDR3 protein. The sample consists of a few hundred thousand distinct CDR3 sequences, roughly 17% of them appearing once.

The sample taken for sequencing was peripheral blood. The source of this sequence is an adult woman with stable Graves' hyperthyroidism. The chain employs TRBV3-1 and TRBJ1-1; D call uncertain. The CDR3 spells CASSPADGNTEAFF. Here the CDR3 DNA reads TGTGCCAGCAGCCCCGCGGACGGGAACACTGAAGCTTTCTTT.